The 30 T cell receptor beta chains given below trace back to one sample, sequenced in a study of cytomegalovirus exposure and HLA in healthy donors. 13 Jbeta primers and 60 Vbeta primers were used for the PCR. The repertoire was sequenced with immunoSEQ multiplex PCR; TCRdb's copy has only in-frame clones and lacks some. Counted here are 200,000 or so clones, approximately 70% occurring once; the ten biggest clones make up 2.6%. Sequencing was done on a sample of PBMCs. Receptors were obtained from a man aged 40-49 years in good health and CMV-seropositive.

This chain connects TRBV18 to TRBJ1-2; the D gene is possibly TRBD1 (5 bases). The germline V gene has CDR1 KGHSH and CDR2 LQKENI. This CDR3 spans 16 amino acids. V lost 3 bases and J lost 1, with 15 bases in between. CDR3 amino acids: CASSPRDSYLNYGYTF. CDR3 nucleotide sequence: TGTGCCAGCTCACCCAGAGACAGCTATCTTAACTATGGCTACACCTTC. The variable domain in full, completed from reference TRBV18 and TRBJ1-2, reads NAGVMQNPRHLVRRRGQEARLRCSPMKGHSHVYWYRQLPEEGLKFMVYLQKENIIDESGMPKERFSAEFPKEGPSILRIQQVVRGDSAAYFCASSPRDSYLNYGYTFGSGTRLTVV.

This clone was recorded a few times. The V gene is TRBV5-5, the J gene TRBJ1-1; D call uncertain. The V end lost 4 bases, the J end lost 7 bases, and 11 bases lay between the germline ends. The CDR3 runs 12 residues. The germline gives CDR1 SGHKS, CDR2 YYEKEE (reference sequence). The CDR3 sequence: CASSPTRLEAFF. CDR3 nucleotides: TGTGCCAGCAGCCCCACCAGACTTGAAGCTTTCTTT.

A remark on this clone: The same CDR3 also results from other DNA sequences found in this sample. The chain has TRBV9 and TRBJ2-3; tentatively, D is TRBD1 (5 bases). Germline V gene data show CDR1 as SGDLS and CDR2 as YYNGEE. There are 15 residues in the CDR3. Deletions cut 0 bases from V and 3 bases from J, with 11 bases between. The CDR3 loop is CASSVGRGSTDTQYF. CDR3 nucleotide sequence: TGTGCCAGCAGCGTAGGTAGGGGCTCGACAGATACGCAGTATTTT.

This chain joins TRBV6-6 and TRBJ2-3, with TRBD2 matching over 7 bases. With V trimmed by 2 bases and J by 2 bases, 7 bases remained unmatched. Germline assignment: CDR1 MNHNY and CDR2 SVGAGI (reference sequence). CDR3 length: 16 residues. In DNA form, the CDR3 reads TGTGCCAGCAGTTACGCGACCGGGGGGAACACAGATACGCAGTATTTT. It translates to CASSYATGGNTDTQYF.

V is TRBV28 and J is TRBJ2-1; D not resolved. Germline V gene lookup returns CDR1 MDHEN and CDR2 SYDVKM. The CDR3 is 16 amino acids. V lost 6 bases and J lost 3, with 18 bases in between. The CDR3 spells CASSPPPAGYYNEQFF. The CDR3 DNA sequence: TGTGCCAGCAGCCCGCCCCCCGCAGGTTACTACAATGAGCAGTTCTTC.

This clone has a handful of counts. The chain employs TRBV11-2 and TRBJ2-3; 9 nucleotides agree with TRBD2. Per the germline V gene, CDR1 is SGHAT and CDR2 is FQNNGV. V lost 1 base, J lost 15 bases, and 8 bases stayed unmatched. This CDR3 contains 13 residues. The CDR3 DNA follows: TGTGCCAGCAGCTTAGGAGTAGCGGGGGCCCAATATTTT. As protein: CASSLGVAGAQYF.

This clone was observed a single time. The V and J genes are TRBV2 and TRBJ1-1, with D tentatively TRBD1 (6 bases). Germline lookup yields CDR1 SNHLY and CDR2 FYNNEI. Trimming took off 4 bases at V and 3 bases at J, with 12 bases between the two ends. The CDR3 covers 14 residues. Written as DNA, the CDR3 is TGTGCCAGCAGTGGCGAGGGGGTGTACACTGAAGCTTTCTTT. The encoded protein is CASSGEGVYTEAFF.

This sequence joins TRBV23-1 and TRBJ1-6, with 7 bases that match TRBD1. TRBV23-1 is an ORF for which the function is uncertain. The V segment lost 2 bases and the J segment 1 base; nucleotides outside the gene matches: 5. The length of the CDR3 is 17 residues. The CDR3 DNA follows: TGCGCCAGCAGTCAAAAAGGGGGCATTTCCTATAATTCACCCCTCCACTTT. Translating it yields CASSQKGGISYNSPLHF.

This clone is a singleton in its sample. This chain connects TRBV27 to TRBJ2-7; 10 nucleotides agree with TRBD1. The CDR3 spans 16 residues. Germline CDR1 is MNHEY and CDR2 is SMNVEV (reference sequence). Trimming took 5 bases from V and 5 from J; bases not matched to a gene: 12. The chain's CDR3 is CASSLIMTGGIDEQYF. CDR3 nucleotides: TGTGCCAGCAGTCTAATAATGACAGGGGGCATCGACGAGCAGTACTTC.

The gene calls are TRBV5-6 and TRBJ1-5; D is ambiguous. Germline V gives CDR1 SGHDT, CDR2 YYEEEE. V was clipped by 3 bases and J by 5 bases, with 6 bases between them. CDR3 size: 12 residues. CDR3 sequence: CASSSPYQPQHF. DNA of the CDR3: TGTGCCAGCAGCTCCCCCTATCAGCCCCAGCATTTT.

V is TRBV19 and J is TRBJ1-1; D remains ambiguous. The CDR3 contains 13 residues. Per the germline V gene, CDR1 is LNHDA and CDR2 is SQIVND (reference sequence). V lost 7 bases and J lost 4, with 13 bases in between. The CDR3 protein is CASTGGTGTEAFF. Here the CDR3 DNA reads TGTGCCAGTACCGGAGGTACCGGCACTGAAGCTTTCTTT.

This clone was found a few times. The rearrangement links TRBV6-1 to TRBJ1-1, with 9 bases matching TRBD1. V trimming: 5 bases; J trimming: 7 bases; junction bases outside the gene matches: 5. This CDR3 is built from 13 residues. CDR1 and CDR2 (germline): MNHNS, SASEGT. CDR3: CASSKQGASEAFF. CDR3 nucleotides: TGTGCCAGCAGTAAACAGGGGGCAAGTGAAGCTTTCTTT.

The V call is TRBV28, the J call TRBJ2-7; D possibly corresponds to TRBD2 (6 bases). Germline V gene data show CDR1 as MDHEN and CDR2 as SYDVKM. Trimming took off 8 bases at V and 3 bases at J, with 11 bases between the two ends. CDR3 length: 12 amino acids. CDR3 residues: CASGTQGYEQYF. CDR3 DNA: TGTGCCAGCGGGACTCAGGGCTACGAGCAGTACTTC.

V is TRBV2 and J is TRBJ2-1; possibly TRBD2 for D (6 bases). The CDR3 covers 13 residues. CDR1 is SNHLY, CDR2 FYNNEI, per germline. V was pared by 11 bases and J by 6 bases, with 17 bases between. Here the CDR3 DNA reads TGTGCCGGCGGACCGGGGGTCGCCAATGAGCAGTTCTTC. It specifies CAGGPGVANEQFF. Variable domain in full (rest from reference TRBV2 and TRBJ2-1): EPEVTQTPSHQVTQMGQEVILRCVPISNHLYFYWYRQILGQKVEFLVSFYNNEISEKSEIFDDQFSVERPDGSNFTLKIRSTKLEDSAMYFCAGGPGVANEQFFGPGTRLTVL.

The chain links TRBV2 to TRBJ2-3; 7 bases are a match to TRBD2. Trimming took 0 bases from V and 0 from J; bases not matched to a gene: 12. The CDR3 spans 19 residues. Germline assignment: CDR1 SNHLY and CDR2 FYNNEI. DNA of the CDR3: TGTGCCAGCAGTGAAGCGCTTCAAAGCGGGGAAGGGAGCACAGATACGCAGTATTTT. Encoded protein: CASSEALQSGEGSTDTQYF. Full variable domain (missing parts from reference TRBV2 and TRBJ2-3): EPEVTQTPSHQVTQMGQEVILRCVPISNHLYFYWYRQILGQKVEFLVSFYNNEISEKSEIFDDQFSVERPDGSNFTLKIRSTKLEDSAMYFCASSEALQSGEGSTDTQYFGPGTRLTVL.

This rearrangement joins TRBV7-8 to TRBJ2-6, with 14 bases that match TRBD2. Germline assignment: CDR1 SGHVS and CDR2 FQNEAQ. The V and J ends lost 3 bases and 2 bases, in that order; junction bases with no gene match: 0. CDR3 size: 17 residues. The CDR3 coding sequence is TGTGCCAGCAGCTTGGGACTAGCGGGGGCTGGGGCCAACGTCCTGACTTTC. This gives the protein CASSLGLAGAGANVLTF.

V usage is TRBV28 and J usage is TRBJ2-7; TRBD2 matches at 9 bases. Germline V CDR1 and CDR2: MDHEN, SYDVKM. CDR3 length: 16 amino acids. The ends lost 3 bases at V and 6 bases at J; junction bases unmatched: 12. The CDR3 DNA follows: TGTGCCAGCAGTTTCCTCCGGTTAGCGGGGGAGAGCGAGCAGTACTTC. Translation: CASSFLRLAGESEQYF.

The table lists this clone with a few counts. V gene TRBV29-1 combines with J gene TRBJ1-2; D is unclear. With 4 bases removed from V and 8 bases from J, the gap between germline ends came to 14 bases. Per germline, CDR1 SQVTM and CDR2 ANQGSEA. The CDR3 totals 12 residues. The CDR3 protein is CSVGENEEGYTF. The CDR3 region has the DNA TGCAGCGTTGGGGAGAACGAGGAGGGCTACACCTTC.

Only one count was recorded for this clone. This chain connects TRBV7-9 to TRBJ2-3; no clear D gene. The germline V and J ends were trimmed by 4 bases and 1 base, with 6 bases remaining between them. Germline V CDR1 and CDR2: SEHNR, FQNEAQ (reference sequence). The CDR3 length is 13 residues. Written as DNA, the CDR3 is TGTGCCAGCAGCTCCCGTGGCACAGATACGCAGTATTTT. This sequence encodes CASSSRGTDTQYF. The full variable domain, completed using reference TRBV7-9 and TRBJ2-3, is DTGVSQNPRHKITKRGQNVTFRCDPISEHNRLYWYRQTLGQGPEFLTYFQNEAQLEKSRLLSDRFSAERPKGSFSTLEIQRTEQGDSAMYLCASSSRGTDTQYFGPGTRLTVL.

This chain links TRBV5-1 with TRBJ2-7; a weak D match, TRBD2 (7 bases). V was shortened by 4 bases and J by 5 bases, with 19 bases between the two germline ends. Germline CDR1 reads SGHRS; CDR2 reads YFSETQ. The CDR3 spans 15 residues. CDR3 loop: CASSGEGGASNEQYF. CDR3 in DNA: TGCGCCAGCAGCGGGGAGGGGGGGGCATCTAACGAGCAGTACTTC.

This clone occurred a few times. V is TRBV6-5 and J is TRBJ1-6; D unclear. This CDR3 has 15 amino acids. V lost 3 bases and J 3 bases, leaving 9 bases between the germline ends. Per germline, CDR1 MNHEY and CDR2 SVGAGI. CDR3 amino acids: CASSYKTSYNSPLHF. Written as DNA, the CDR3 is TGTGCCAGCAGTTATAAGACAAGCTATAATTCACCCCTCCACTTT.

V and J are TRBV7-8 and TRBJ1-1; D is unresolved. Germline lookup yields CDR1 SGHVS and CDR2 FQNEAQ. The V end was cut by 1 base, the J end by 1 base, with 7 bases between. This CDR3 is built from 14 residues. Here the CDR3 reads CASSLDEGNTEAFF. In DNA, the CDR3 is TGTGCCAGCAGCTTAGATGAGGGGAACACTGAAGCTTTCTTT.

This clone has only a few counts. The chain joins TRBV15 to TRBJ2-7; weak D call: TRBD2 (8 bases). This CDR3 is built from 16 residues. V lost 5 bases and J lost 3, with 20 bases in between. CDR1 is LNHNV, CDR2 YYDKDF, per germline (reference sequence). CDR3 in amino acids: CATSVKGAGGVYEQYF. The DNA for the CDR3 is TGTGCCACCAGCGTGAAGGGGGCGGGGGGTGTCTACGAGCAGTACTTC. Full variable domain (outside the CDR3, taken from reference TRBV15 and TRBJ2-7): DAMVIQNPRYQVTQFGKPVTLSCSQTLNHNVMYWYQQKSSQAPKLLFHYYDKDFNNEADTPDNFQSRRPNTSFCFLDIRSPGLGDTAMYLCATSVKGAGGVYEQYFGPGTRLTVT.

This clone was seen a few times. The chain carries TRBV6-5 and TRBJ2-1, with 7 bases identical to TRBD2. Unmatched junction bases numbered 4, after V lost 2 bases and J lost 3 bases. CDR1 is MNHEY and CDR2 is SVGAGI in the germline V gene. This CDR3 contains 15 residues. CDR3 sequence: CASSYGRADYNEQFF. Written as DNA, the CDR3 is TGTGCCAGCAGTTACGGGAGGGCAGACTACAATGAGCAGTTCTTC.

The chain has TRBV11-2 and TRBJ2-3; D is ambiguous. Germline CDR1 is SGHAT and CDR2 is FQNNGV. The CDR3 extends over 13 amino acids. Trimming pared 4 bases from V and 4 bases from J, leaving 9 bases between. The CDR3 here is CASSSSGSDTQYF. DNA of the CDR3: TGTGCCAGCAGCTCGTCGGGTTCAGATACGCAGTATTTT.

The genes are TRBV4-2 and TRBJ1-4, with TRBD1 matching over 8 bases. CDR3 size: 17 residues. The germline gives CDR1 LGHNA, CDR2 YNFKEQ. V trimming: 1 base; J trimming: 7 bases; junction bases outside the gene matches: 11. The CDR3 DNA is TGTGCCAGCAGCCAAGCGGGCTACACAGGGGGAAGTGAAAAACTGTTTTTT. Its translation is CASSQAGYTGGSEKLFF.

This chain joins TRBV5-4 and TRBJ2-2, with a weak D call TRBD1 (6 bases). Germline V gene sequence: CDR1 SGHNT, CDR2 YYREEE (reference sequence). The CDR3 is 17 amino acids. V was clipped by 4 bases and J by 0 bases, with 16 bases between them. CDR3 amino acids: CASSTQGNGPNTGELFF. Here the CDR3 DNA reads TGTGCCAGCAGCACGCAGGGGAACGGTCCGAACACCGGGGAGCTGTTTTTT.

The chain has TRBV19 and TRBJ2-1; 9 nucleotides line up with TRBD1. Germline V lookup: CDR1 LNHDA, CDR2 SQIVND (reference sequence). J was trimmed by 9 bases and V by 4 bases; bases with no gene match: 16. There are 17 residues in the CDR3. The CDR3 DNA is TGTGCCAGTAGTACCCTCTCGCCGGGACAGGGAGGTAGTGAGCAGTTCTTC. Translating gives CASSTLSPGQGGSEQFF.

This clone was seen a handful of times. This sequence joins TRBV6-5 and TRBJ1-2; D perhaps matches TRBD1 (5 bases). Germline loops: CDR1 MNHEY, CDR2 SVGAGI. Trimming shortened V by 0 bases and J by 0 bases, and 11 bases separated the two germline ends. The CDR3 has 16 residues. This CDR3 is CASSYSEGRANYGYTF. The CDR3 DNA sequence: TGTGCCAGCAGTTACTCGGAGGGGAGAGCTAACTATGGCTACACCTTC.

This rearrangement joins TRBV19 to TRBJ2-5; 9 bases are a match to TRBD1. V was clipped by 6 bases and J by 3 bases; unmatched bases: 11. Germline CDR1 is LNHDA and CDR2 is SQIVND (reference sequence). CDR3 length: 16 residues. The chain's CDR3 is CASSQARTGVEETQYF. In DNA form, the CDR3 reads TGTGCCAGTAGCCAAGCACGGACAGGGGTAGAAGAGACCCAGTACTTC.